A single T cell receptor (beta chain) is shown here with its context. This sample is drawn from a study of blood T cells in healthy people across ages. For the second PCR, which ran for about 6 to 11 cycles, a sample-barcoded 5' primer and a J-beta primer mix were used. MiXCR, run by TCRdb on the 5' RACE reads, gives a single entry per CDR3 protein. The profile shows 780,000 or so distinct CDR3 sequences, 25% of them singletons. These data also formed part of another study, on T cells of mothers and their children.

The sample taken for sequencing was blood. This TCR was sampled from a boy aged 10-17 years in good health.

The CDR3 DNA sequence: TGTGCGCTAGAGAAAACGAACACCGGGGAGCTGTTTTTT. Its protein is CALEKTNTGELFF. The chain combines TRBV25-1 with TRBJ2-2, with D unclear. Germline V gene data show CDR1 as MGHDK and CDR2 as SYGVNS. The CDR3 is made up of 13 amino acids.